One and the same sample provided the 8 T cell receptor beta chains below, sequenced in a study of cytomegalovirus exposure and HLA in healthy donors. PCR used 60 Vbeta primers and 13 Jbeta primers. Clones were read by immunoSEQ multiplex PCR, and TCRdb kept only the in-frame ones, dropping some. The sample holds 95,000 to 150,000 clones, around 77% seen once. Material: PBMCs. Every receptor here comes from a middle-aged woman in good health and CMV-seropositive.

This clone was counted at least ten times. The chain links TRBV27 to TRBJ2-3; 9 bases match TRBD2. The CDR3 is made up of 13 amino acids. Germline V gene lookup returns CDR1 MNHEY and CDR2 SMNVEV (reference sequence). With V trimmed by 4 bases and J by 6 bases, 2 bases remained unmatched. The CDR3 protein is CASSSGTSDTQYF. The DNA for the CDR3 is TGTGCCAGCAGTTCGGGGACTAGCGATACGCAGTATTTT.

The gene calls are TRBV19 and TRBJ1-1, with 7 bases identical to TRBD1. Germline V gene data show CDR1 as LNHDA and CDR2 as SQIVND (reference sequence). V lost 3 bases to trimming and J lost 11 bases; unmatched junction nucleotides: 9. The CDR3 spans 13 residues. The CDR3: CASSIGDRAWAFF. In DNA, the CDR3 is TGTGCCAGTAGTATCGGCGACAGGGCCTGGGCTTTCTTT. Complete variable domain (other parts from reference TRBV19 and TRBJ1-1): DGGITQSPKYLFRKEGQNVTLSCEQNLNHDAMYWYRQDPGQGLRLIYYSQIVNDFQKGDIAEGYSVSREKKESFPLTVTSAQKNPTAFYLCASSIGDRAWAFFGQGTRLTVV.

The chain has TRBV19 and TRBJ1-5; 7 nucleotides line up with TRBD1. With V trimmed by 7 bases and J by 1 base, 7 bases remained unmatched. CDR3 length: 15 residues. CDR1 and CDR2 from the germline V gene are LNHDA and SQIVND (reference sequence). The CDR3 region has the DNA TGTGCCAGTAAAACAGGGGCTATAAGCAATCAGCCCCAGCATTTT. This codes for CASKTGAISNQPQHF.

This clone was seen just once. The chain links TRBV19 to TRBJ2-3; the D gene is possibly TRBD1 (5 bases). This CDR3 comprises 17 residues. V was cut by 5 bases and J by 3 bases, with 21 bases left in between. CDR1 LNHDA and CDR2 SQIVND come from the germline V gene (reference sequence). CDR3 nucleotide sequence: TGTGCCAGTAGTCTAAGGGGAACTCAGCGCCCAACAGATACGCAGTATTTT. As protein: CASSLRGTQRPTDTQYF.

This chain connects TRBV28 to TRBJ2-3; 7 nucleotides align to TRBD2. The germline V gene encodes CDR1 MDHEN and CDR2 SYDVKM. The length of the CDR3 is 12 residues. The junction had 8 bases not matched to a gene; V was cut back by 8 bases and J by 9 bases. CDR3 DNA: TGTGCCAGCCGCAGCGACGGGAGGACGCAGTATTTT. It yields the protein CASRSDGRTQYF.

CDR3 residues: CASSHSPGGSNTGELFF. The CDR3 DNA sequence: TGTGCCAGCAGTCATTCACCAGGGGGCTCGAACACCGGGGAGCTGTTTTTT. The chain is built from TRBV2 and TRBJ2-2; 8 nucleotides align to TRBD1. Germline V gene sequence: CDR1 SNHLY, CDR2 FYNNEI. V gave up 5 bases and J gave up 0 bases; unmatched junction bases: 8. This CDR3 contains 17 residues.

The chain employs TRBV6-1 and TRBJ2-7; 12 bases match TRBD1. The CDR3 runs to 15 residues. In germline, CDR1 is MNHNS, CDR2 SASEGT. J gave up 4 bases and V 6 bases, and 7 bases lay outside the gene matches. As DNA, the CDR3 is TGTGCCAGCAGAGCCGGGACAGGGGGCTTATACGAGCAGTACTTC. This codes for CASRAGTGGLYEQYF.

The chain uses TRBV19 and TRBJ1-5; D gene uncertain. The CDR3 totals 15 residues. The germline CDR1 and CDR2 sequences are LNHDA and SQIVND (reference sequence). V was trimmed by 5 bases and J by 0 bases, leaving 11 bases between them. The CDR3: CASSPGSGSNQPQHF. The CDR3 DNA follows: TGTGCCAGTAGTCCAGGTTCAGGTAGCAATCAGCCCCAGCATTTT.